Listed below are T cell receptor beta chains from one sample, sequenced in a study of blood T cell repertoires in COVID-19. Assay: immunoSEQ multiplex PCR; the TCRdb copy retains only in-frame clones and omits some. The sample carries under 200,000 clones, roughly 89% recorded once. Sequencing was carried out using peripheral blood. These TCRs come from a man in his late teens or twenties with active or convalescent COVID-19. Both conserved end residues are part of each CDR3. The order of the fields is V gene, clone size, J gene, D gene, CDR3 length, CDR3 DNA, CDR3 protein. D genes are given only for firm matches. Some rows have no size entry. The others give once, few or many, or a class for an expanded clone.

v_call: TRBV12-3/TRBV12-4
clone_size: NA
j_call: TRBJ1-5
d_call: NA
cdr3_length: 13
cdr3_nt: TGTGCCAGTGCTATCTCGCTCAATCAGCCCCAGCATTTT
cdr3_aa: CASAISLNQPQHF

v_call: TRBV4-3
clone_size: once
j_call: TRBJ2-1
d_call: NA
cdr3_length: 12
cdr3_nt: TGCGCCAGCAGCCAAGAATCGCGTGAGCAGTTCTTC
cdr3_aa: CASSQESREQFF

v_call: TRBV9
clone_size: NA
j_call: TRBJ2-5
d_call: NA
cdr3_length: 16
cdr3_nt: TGTGCCAGCAGCGTAGATGGGGTGGGTGGGAGAGAGACCCAGTACTTC
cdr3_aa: CASSVDGVGGRETQYF

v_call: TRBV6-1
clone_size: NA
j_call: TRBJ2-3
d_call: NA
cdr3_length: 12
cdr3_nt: TGTGCCAGCAGTGAAATCTACTTGGCGCAGTATTTT
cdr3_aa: CASSEIYLAQYF

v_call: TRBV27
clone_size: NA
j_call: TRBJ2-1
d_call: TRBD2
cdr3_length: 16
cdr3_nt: TGTGCCAGCAGCTCATCCGGGACTAGCGGGGTAAATGAGCAGTTCTTC
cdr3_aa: CASSSSGTSGVNEQFF

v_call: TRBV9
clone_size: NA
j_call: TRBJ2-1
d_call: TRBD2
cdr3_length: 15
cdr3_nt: TGTGCCAGCAGCGTTGCCGGGAGGGGAAGCAATGAGCAGTTCTTC
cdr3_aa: CASSVAGRGSNEQFF

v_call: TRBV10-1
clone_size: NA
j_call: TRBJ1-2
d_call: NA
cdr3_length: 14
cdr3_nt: TGCGCCAGCAGTGACGGGGGGAGAGCCTATGGCTACACCTTC
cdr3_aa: CASSDGGRAYGYTF

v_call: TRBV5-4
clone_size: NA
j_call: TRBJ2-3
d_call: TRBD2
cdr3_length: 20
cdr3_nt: TGTGCCAGCAGCTTGGGCCGACTAGCGGGAGGATTAAGCCTCACAGATACGCAGTATTTT
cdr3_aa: CASSLGRLAGGLSLTDTQYF

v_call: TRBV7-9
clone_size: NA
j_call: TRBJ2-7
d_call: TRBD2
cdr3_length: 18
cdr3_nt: TGTGCCAGCAGCTATGCTAGGACTAGCGGGAAAGGGACCTACGAGCAGTACTTC
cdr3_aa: CASSYARTSGKGTYEQYF

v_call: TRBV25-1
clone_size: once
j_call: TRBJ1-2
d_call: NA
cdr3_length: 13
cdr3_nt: TGTGCCAGCAGTGACGGGGGATTTTATGGCTACACCTTC
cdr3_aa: CASSDGGFYGYTF

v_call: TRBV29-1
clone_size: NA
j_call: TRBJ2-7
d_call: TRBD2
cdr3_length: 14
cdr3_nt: TGCAGCGTTTCGAGCGGGAGTGGAGTCTACGAGCAGTACTTC
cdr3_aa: CSVSSGSGVYEQYF

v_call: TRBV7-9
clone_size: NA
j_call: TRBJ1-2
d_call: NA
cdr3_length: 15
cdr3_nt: TGTGCCAGCTATAAAATGGAGGACAGCTACTATGGCTACACCTTC
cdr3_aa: CASYKMEDSYYGYTF

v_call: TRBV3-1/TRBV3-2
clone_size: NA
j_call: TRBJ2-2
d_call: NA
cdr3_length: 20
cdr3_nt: TGTGCCAGCAGCCAAGTGATTCAGGGTCTTCGACTAGCGAACACCGGGGAGCTGTTTTTT
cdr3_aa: CASSQVIQGLRLANTGELFF

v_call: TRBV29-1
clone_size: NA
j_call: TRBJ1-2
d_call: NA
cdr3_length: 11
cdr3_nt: TGCAGCGTTGCGTCAGGGTATGGCTACACCTTC
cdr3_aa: CSVASGYGYTF

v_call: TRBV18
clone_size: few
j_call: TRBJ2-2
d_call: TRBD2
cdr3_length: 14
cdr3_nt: TGTGCCAGCTCACCAGCAGGGCTAGCGGCGGAGCTGTTTTTT
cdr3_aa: CASSPAGLAAELFF

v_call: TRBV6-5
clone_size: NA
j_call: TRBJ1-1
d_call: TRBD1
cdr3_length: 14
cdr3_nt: TGTGCCAGCAGTTATTCCCAGGGGGTAAGTGAAGCTTTCTTT
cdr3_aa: CASSYSQGVSEAFF

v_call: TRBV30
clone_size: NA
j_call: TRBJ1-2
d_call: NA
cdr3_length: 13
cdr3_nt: TGTGCCTGGGTACAGGGTCTTACGGCAACCTACACCTTC
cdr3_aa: CAWVQGLTATYTF

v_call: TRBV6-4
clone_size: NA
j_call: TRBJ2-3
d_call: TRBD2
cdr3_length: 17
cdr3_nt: TGTGCCAGCAGTGAGTCTAGCGGGGGAACCGGGTCAGATACGCAGTATTTT
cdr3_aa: CASSESSGGTGSDTQYF

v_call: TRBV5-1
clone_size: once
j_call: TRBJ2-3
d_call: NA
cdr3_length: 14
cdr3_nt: TGCGCCAGCAGAAGGGGAGGCTACACAGATACGCAGTATTTT
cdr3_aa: CASRRGGYTDTQYF

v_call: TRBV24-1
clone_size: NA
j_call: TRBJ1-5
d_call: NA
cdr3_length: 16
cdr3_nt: TGTGCCACCAGTGATGATAGTTCAGGGAGCAATCAGCCCCAGCATTTT
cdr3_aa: CATSDDSSGSNQPQHF

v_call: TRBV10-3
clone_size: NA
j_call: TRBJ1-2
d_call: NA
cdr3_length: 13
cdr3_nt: TGTGCCATCAGTGAAGGGACTTATTATGGCTACACCTTC
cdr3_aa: CAISEGTYYGYTF

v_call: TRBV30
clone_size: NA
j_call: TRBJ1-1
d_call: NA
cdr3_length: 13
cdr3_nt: TGTGCCTGGAGTGTAAGTCTTGCGGATGAAGCTTTCTTT
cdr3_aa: CAWSVSLADEAFF

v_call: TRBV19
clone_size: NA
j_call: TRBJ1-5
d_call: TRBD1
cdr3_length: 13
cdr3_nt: TGTGCCAGTAAGGGGACAGTTAATCAGCCCCAGCATTTT
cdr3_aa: CASKGTVNQPQHF

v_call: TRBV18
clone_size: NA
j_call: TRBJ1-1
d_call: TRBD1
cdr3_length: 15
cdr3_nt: TGTGCCAGCTCACCAGGGACAGGGTCTAACACTGAAGCTTTCTTT
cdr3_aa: CASSPGTGSNTEAFF

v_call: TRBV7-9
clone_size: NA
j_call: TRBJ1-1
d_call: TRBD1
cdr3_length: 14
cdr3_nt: TGTGCCAGCAGCTTAGAATCAGGGGGTACTGAAGCTTTCTTT
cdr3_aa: CASSLESGGTEAFF

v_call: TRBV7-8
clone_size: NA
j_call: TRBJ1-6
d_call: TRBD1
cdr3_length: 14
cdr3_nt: TGTGCCAGTAAACAGGGGGCGTCGGATTCACCCCTCCACTTT
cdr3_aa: CASKQGASDSPLHF

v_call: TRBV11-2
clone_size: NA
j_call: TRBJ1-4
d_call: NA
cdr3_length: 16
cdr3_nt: TGTGCCAGCAGCTTAGATGGGAGTGCAAGGCGTGAAAAACTGTTTTTT
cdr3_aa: CASSLDGSARREKLFF

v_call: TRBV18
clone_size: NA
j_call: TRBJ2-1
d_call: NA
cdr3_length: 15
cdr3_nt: TGTGCCAGCTCACCAAATATTGGGCGGGTCAATGAGCAGTTCTTC
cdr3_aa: CASSPNIGRVNEQFF

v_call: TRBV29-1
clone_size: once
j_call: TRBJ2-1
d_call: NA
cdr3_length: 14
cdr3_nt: TGCAGCGTCTTTCGATGGAGCTCCTACAATGAGCAGTTCTTC
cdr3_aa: CSVFRWSSYNEQFF

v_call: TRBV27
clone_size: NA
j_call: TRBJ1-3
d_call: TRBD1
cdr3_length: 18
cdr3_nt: TGTGCCAGCAGTGCCAGGGACAGGGGGACGCCCTCTGGAAACACCATATATTTT
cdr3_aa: CASSARDRGTPSGNTIYF

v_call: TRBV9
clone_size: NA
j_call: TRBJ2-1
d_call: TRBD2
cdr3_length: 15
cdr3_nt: TGTGCCAGCAGCGTAGTGGGACTAGCGTCGGGTGAGCAGTTCTTC
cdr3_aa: CASSVVGLASGEQFF

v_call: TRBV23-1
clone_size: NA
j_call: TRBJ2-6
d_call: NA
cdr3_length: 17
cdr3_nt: TGCGCCAGCAGTCAACAGGCGCGCTTCTCTGGGGCCAACGTCCTGACTTTC
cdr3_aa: CASSQQARFSGANVLTF

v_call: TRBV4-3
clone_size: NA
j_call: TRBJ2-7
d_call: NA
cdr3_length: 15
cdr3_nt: TGCGCCAGCAGCCAAGCAACAGGGCTCTCCTACGAGCAGTACTTC
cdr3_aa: CASSQATGLSYEQYF

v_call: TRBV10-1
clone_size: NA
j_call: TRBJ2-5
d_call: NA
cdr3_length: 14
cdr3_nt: TGCGCCAGCAGTGAACCCGGGAACGGGGAGACCCAGTACTTC
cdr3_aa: CASSEPGNGETQYF

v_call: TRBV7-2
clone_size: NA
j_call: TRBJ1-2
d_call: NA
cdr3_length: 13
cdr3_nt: TGTGCCAGCAGCTTTACGGGGGGTGGAGGCTACACCTTC
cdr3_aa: CASSFTGGGGYTF

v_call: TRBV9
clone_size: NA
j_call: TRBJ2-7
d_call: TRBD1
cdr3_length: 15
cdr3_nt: TGTGCCAGCAGCCCCTCCGGGCAGGGGGCGAACGAGCAGTACTTC
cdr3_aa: CASSPSGQGANEQYF

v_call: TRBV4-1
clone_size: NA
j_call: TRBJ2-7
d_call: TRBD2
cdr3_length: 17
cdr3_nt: TGCGCCAGCAGCCAACCTGGGCTAGCGGTAAGCTCCTACGAGCAGTACTTC
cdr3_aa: CASSQPGLAVSSYEQYF

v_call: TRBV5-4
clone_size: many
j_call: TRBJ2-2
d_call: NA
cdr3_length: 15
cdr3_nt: TGTGCCAGCACCCCCCTCGGGGGTGAGAGCGGGGAGCTGTTTTTT
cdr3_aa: CASTPLGGESGELFF

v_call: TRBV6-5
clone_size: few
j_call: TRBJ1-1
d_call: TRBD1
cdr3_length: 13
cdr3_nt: TGTGCCAGCAGGGGACAGGGTGGGACTGAAGCTTTCTTT
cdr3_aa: CASRGQGGTEAFF

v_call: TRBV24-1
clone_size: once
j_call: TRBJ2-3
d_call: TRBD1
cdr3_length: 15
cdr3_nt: TGTGCCACCAGTGCCCCGGGACAGGGGAGAGATACGCAGTATTTT
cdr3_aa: CATSAPGQGRDTQYF

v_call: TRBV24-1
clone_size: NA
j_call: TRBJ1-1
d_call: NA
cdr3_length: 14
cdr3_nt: TGTGCCACCAGTGCCCCAGATCGGGGATCAGAAGCTTTCTTT
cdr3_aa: CATSAPDRGSEAFF

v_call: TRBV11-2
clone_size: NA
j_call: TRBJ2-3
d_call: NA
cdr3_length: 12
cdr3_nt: TGTGCCAGCAGCTACATTGTGCCTACGCAGTATTTT
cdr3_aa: CASSYIVPTQYF

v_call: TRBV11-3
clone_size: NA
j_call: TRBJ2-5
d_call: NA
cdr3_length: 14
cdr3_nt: TGTGCCAGCAGCTTAGATCACATGCAAGAGACCCAGTACTTC
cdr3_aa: CASSLDHMQETQYF

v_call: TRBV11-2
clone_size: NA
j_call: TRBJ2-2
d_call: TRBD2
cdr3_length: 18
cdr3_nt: TGTGCCAGCACTCAACTAGCGGGGGGCGCCACGAACACCGGGGAGCTGTTTTTT
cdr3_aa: CASTQLAGGATNTGELFF

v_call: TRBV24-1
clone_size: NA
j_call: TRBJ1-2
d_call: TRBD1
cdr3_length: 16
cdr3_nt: TGTGCCACCAGTGATTCAGCCGGACAGGGGGCTTTTGGCTACACCTTC
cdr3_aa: CATSDSAGQGAFGYTF

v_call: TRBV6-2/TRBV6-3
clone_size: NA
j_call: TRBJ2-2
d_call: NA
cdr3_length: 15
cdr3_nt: TGTGCCAGCAGCTCTCTCCTGACAGGCACCGGGGAGCTGTTTTTT
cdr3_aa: CASSSLLTGTGELFF

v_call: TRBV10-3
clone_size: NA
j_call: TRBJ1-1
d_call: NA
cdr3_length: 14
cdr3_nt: TGTGCCATCAGGGCGGTTCAGGGAGGCACTGAAGCTTTCTTT
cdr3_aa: CAIRAVQGGTEAFF

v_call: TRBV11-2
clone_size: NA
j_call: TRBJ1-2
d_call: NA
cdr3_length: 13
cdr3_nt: TGTGCCAGCAGTCAAGGGGGAAACTATGGCTACACCTTC
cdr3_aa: CASSQGGNYGYTF

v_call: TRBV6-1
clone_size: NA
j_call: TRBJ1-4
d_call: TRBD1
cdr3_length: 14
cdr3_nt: TGTGCCAGCAGTGAGGACAGGGTGGATGAAAAACTGTTTTTT
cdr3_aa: CASSEDRVDEKLFF

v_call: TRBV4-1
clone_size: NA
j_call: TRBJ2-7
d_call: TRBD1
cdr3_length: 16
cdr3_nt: TGCGCCAGCAGCCAACGTCTCGGGACAGGGGAGAACGAGCAGTACTTC
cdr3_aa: CASSQRLGTGENEQYF